Listed here are 4 T cell receptor beta chains from one sample, sequenced in a study of blood T cell repertoires in COVID-19. TCRdb keeps only in-frame clones here, not all; method: immunoSEQ multiplex PCR. The sample shows around 31,000 clones, 70% to 90% of them seen only once. Input material: peripheral blood. The receptors come from a human donor with active COVID-19. The donor label of this sample is uncertain.

CDR3 in amino acids: CASSTFRDRKNSPLHF. The DNA of the CDR3 is TGTGCCAGCTCAACATTCCGGGACAGGAAAAATTCACCCCTCCACTTT. This chain uses TRBV18 with TRBJ1-6; 8 nucleotides match TRBD1. Germline V lookup: CDR1 KGHSH, CDR2 LQKENI. The ends lost 5 bases at V and 7 bases at J; junction bases unmatched: 10. This CDR3 contains 16 residues. The whole variable domain, filled in from reference TRBV18 and TRBJ1-6, reads NAGVMQNPRHLVRRRGQEARLRCSPMKGHSHVYWYRQLPEEGLKFMVYLQKENIIDESGMPKERFSAEFPKEGPSILRIQQVVRGDSAAYFCASSTFRDRKNSPLHFGNGTRLTVT.

The V call is TRBV11-2, the J call TRBJ1-2, with D maybe TRBD1 (6 bases). V was clipped by 4 bases and J by 5 bases, with 14 bases between them. CDR1 and CDR2 (germline): SGHAT, FQNNGV. CDR3 length equals 14 residues. The CDR3 nucleotides are TGTGCCAGCAGCTCAGGACAGTGGGGTTATGGCTACACCTTC. It codes for CASSSGQWGYGYTF.

The V call is TRBV10-3, the J call TRBJ1-1, with a tentative D call TRBD1 (6 bases). The CDR3 runs to 16 residues. V lost 7 bases and J 1 base, leaving 19 bases between the germline ends. The germline CDR1 and CDR2 sequences are ENHRY and SYGVKD. CDR3 DNA sequence: TGTGCCATCACCGCACAGGGTTTTGCCCCGAACACTGAAGCTTTCTTT. Translation: CAITAQGFAPNTEAFF.

V and J are TRBV6-6 and TRBJ2-1; D call uncertain. Trimming shortened V by 7 bases and J by 0 bases, and 7 bases separated the two germline ends. CDR1 is MNHNY and CDR2 is SVGAGI in the germline V gene (reference sequence). This CDR3 region has 13 residues. In DNA, the CDR3 is TGTGCCAGCACGCGTCCCTCCTACAATGAGCAGTTCTTC. Residues: CASTRPSYNEQFF.